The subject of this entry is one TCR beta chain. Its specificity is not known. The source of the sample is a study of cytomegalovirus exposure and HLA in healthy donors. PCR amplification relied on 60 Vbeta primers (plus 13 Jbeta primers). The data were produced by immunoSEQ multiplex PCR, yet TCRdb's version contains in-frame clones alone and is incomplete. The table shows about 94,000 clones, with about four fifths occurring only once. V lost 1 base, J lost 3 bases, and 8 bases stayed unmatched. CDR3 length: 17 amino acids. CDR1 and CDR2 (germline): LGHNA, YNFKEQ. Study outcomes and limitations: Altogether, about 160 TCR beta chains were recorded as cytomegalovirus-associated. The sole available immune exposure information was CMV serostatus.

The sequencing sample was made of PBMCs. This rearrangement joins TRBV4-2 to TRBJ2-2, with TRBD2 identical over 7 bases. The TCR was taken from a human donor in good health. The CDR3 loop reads CASSQGRGGGDTGELFF. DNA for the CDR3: TGTGCCAGCAGCCAAGGCCGTGGGGGAGGGGACACCGGGGAGCTGTTTTTT.